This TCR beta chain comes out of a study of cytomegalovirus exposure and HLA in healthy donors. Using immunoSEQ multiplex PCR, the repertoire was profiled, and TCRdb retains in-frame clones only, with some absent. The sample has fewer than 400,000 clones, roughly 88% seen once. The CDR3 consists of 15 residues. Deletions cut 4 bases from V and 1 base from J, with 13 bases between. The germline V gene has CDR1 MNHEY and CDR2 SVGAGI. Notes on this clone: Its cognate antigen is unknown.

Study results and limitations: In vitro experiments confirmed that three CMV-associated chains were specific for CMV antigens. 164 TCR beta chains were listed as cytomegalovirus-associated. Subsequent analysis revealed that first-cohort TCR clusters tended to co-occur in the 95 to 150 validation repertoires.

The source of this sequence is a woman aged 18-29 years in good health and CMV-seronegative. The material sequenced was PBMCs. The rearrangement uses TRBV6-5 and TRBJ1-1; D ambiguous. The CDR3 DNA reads TGTGCCAGCAGTTTAGTCCCGGGGTCGAACACTGAAGCTTTCTTT. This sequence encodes CASSLVPGSNTEAFF.